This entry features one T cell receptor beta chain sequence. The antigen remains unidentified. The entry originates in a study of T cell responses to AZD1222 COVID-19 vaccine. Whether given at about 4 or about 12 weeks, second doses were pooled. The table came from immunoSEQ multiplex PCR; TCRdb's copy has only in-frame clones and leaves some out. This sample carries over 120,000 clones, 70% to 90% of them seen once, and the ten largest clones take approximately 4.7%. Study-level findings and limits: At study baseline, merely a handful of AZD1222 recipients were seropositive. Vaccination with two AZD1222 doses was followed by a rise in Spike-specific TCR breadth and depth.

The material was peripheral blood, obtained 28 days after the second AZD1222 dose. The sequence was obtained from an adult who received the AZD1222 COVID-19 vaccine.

CDR3 sequence: CASSLDREIGYTF. In DNA form, the CDR3 reads TGTGCCAGCAGTTTAGACAGGGAGATTGGCTACACCTTC. The rearrangement links TRBV27 to TRBJ1-2; 7 nucleotides match TRBD1. The CDR3 loop spans 13 amino acids. V was pared by 2 bases and J by 7 bases, with 4 bases of the junction left unmatched. Germline values: CDR1 MNHEY, CDR2 SMNVEV (reference sequence).